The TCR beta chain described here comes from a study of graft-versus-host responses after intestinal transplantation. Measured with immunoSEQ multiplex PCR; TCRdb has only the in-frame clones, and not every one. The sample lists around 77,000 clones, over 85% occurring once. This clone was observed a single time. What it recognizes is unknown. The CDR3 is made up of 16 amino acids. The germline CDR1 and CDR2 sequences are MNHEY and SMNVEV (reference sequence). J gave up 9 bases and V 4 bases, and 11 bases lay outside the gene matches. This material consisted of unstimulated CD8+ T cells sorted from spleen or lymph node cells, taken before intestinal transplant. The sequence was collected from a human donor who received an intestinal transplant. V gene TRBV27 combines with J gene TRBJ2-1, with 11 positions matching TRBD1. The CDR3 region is CASSSSSGQGAVEQFF. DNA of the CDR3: TGTGCCAGCAGTTCGTCTTCCGGACAGGGGGCAGTTGAGCAGTTCTTC.